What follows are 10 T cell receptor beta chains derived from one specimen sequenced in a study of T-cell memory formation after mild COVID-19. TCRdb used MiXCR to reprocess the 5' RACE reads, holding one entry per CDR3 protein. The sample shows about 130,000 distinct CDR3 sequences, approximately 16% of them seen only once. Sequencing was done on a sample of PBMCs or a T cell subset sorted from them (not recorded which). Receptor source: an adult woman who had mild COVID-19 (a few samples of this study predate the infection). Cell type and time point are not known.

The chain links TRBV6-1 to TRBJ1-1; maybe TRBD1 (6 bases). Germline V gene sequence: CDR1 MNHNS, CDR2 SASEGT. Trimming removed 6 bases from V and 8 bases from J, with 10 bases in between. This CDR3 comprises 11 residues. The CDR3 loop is CASRQGLEAFF. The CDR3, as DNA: TGTGCCAGCAGACAGGGTCTCGAAGCTTTCTTT.

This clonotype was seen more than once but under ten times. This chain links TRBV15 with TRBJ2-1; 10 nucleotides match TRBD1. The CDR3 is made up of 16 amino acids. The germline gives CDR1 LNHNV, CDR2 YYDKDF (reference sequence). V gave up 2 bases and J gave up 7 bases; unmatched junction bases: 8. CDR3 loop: CATSRSRDRGRNEQFF. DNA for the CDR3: TGTGCCACCAGCAGATCCCGGGACAGGGGTAGGAATGAGCAGTTCTTC.

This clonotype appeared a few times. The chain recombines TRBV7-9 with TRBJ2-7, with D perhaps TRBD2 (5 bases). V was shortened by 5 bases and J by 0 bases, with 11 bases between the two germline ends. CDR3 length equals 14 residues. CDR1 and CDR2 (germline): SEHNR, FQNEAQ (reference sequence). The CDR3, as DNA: TGTGCCAGCAGCCCGTTGGGGAGCTCCTACGAGCAGTACTTC. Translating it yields CASSPLGSSYEQYF.

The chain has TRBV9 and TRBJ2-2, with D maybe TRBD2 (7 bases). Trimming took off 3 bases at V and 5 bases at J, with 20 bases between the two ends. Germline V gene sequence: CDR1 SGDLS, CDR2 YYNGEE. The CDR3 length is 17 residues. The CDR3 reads CASSAGTPRGGTGELFF. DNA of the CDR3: TGTGCCAGCAGCGCCGGGACTCCAAGGGGGGGAACCGGGGAGCTGTTTTTT.

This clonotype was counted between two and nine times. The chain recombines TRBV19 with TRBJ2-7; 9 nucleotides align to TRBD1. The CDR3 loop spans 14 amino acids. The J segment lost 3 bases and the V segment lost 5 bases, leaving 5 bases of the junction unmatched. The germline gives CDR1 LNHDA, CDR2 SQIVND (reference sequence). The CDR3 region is CASSARDRDYEQYF. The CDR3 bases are TGTGCCAGTAGTGCCCGGGACAGGGACTACGAGCAGTACTTC.

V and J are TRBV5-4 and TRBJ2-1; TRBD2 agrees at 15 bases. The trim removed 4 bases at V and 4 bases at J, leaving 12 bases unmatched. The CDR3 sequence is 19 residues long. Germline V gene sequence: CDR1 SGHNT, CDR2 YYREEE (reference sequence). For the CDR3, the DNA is TGTGCCAGCAGCGTTGGGACTAGCGGGGGGCCCTCCGGGTACAATGAGCAGTTCTTC. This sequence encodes CASSVGTSGGPSGYNEQFF.

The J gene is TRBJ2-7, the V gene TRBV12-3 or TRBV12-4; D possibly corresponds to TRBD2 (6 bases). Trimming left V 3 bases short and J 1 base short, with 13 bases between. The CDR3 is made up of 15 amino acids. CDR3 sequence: CASSFWSGRSYEQYF. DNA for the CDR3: TGTGCCAGCAGTTTCTGGTCGGGGAGGTCCTACGAGCAGTACTTC.

CDR3 in amino acids: CASSLARGRLNGELFF. Written as DNA, the CDR3 is TGTGCCAGCAGCTTAGCGAGGGGACGCCTAAACGGGGAGCTGTTTTTT. V gene TRBV7-8 combines with J gene TRBJ2-2; D is tentatively TRBD1 or TRBD2 (5 bases each). With 0 bases removed from V and 7 bases from J, the gap between germline ends came to 15 bases. Looked up from germline, CDR1 is SGHVS and CDR2 is FQNEAQ. The CDR3 extends over 16 amino acids.

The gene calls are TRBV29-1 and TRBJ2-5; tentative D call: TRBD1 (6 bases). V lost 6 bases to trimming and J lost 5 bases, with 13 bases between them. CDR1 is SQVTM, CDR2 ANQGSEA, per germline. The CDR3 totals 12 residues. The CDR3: CSVGAHGETQYF. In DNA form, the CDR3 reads TGCAGCGTGGGGGCCCACGGGGAGACCCAGTACTTC.

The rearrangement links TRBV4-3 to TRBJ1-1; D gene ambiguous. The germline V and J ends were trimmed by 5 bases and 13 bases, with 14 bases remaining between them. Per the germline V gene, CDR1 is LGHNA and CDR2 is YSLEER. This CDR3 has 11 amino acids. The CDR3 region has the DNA TGCGCCAGCAGCTCGTCCACCGTGGATTTCTTT. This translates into CASSSSTVDFF.